These 32 T cell receptor beta chains share one sample of origin, sequenced in a study of beta chain features in type 1 diabetes. What was sequenced were expressed TCRB transcripts, since all of the isolated RNA had been reverse transcribed. The method was immunoSEQ multiplex PCR; TCRdb's version includes in-frame clones alone and lacks a portion of them. The data hold around 180,000 clones, with 10% to 15% observed a single time. The material sequenced was central memory CD4+ T cells from blood. The receptors originated from a woman aged 18-29 years in good health.

This clone was observed many times. The chain has TRBV5-6 and TRBJ2-7, with TRBD1 identical over 9 bases. The CDR3 runs to 14 residues. J was trimmed by 3 bases and V by 6 bases; bases with no gene match: 7. Germline CDR1 and CDR2: SGHDT and YYEEEE. The CDR3 is CASNRGQGLYEQYF. The CDR3 DNA reads as TGTGCCAGCAACCGGGGACAGGGACTCTACGAGCAGTACTTC.

CDR3 sequence: CAWSAWGTRGTTEAFF. The CDR3 bases are TGTGCCTGGAGCGCCTGGGGGACAAGAGGAACCACTGAAGCTTTCTTT. The chain is built from TRBV30 and TRBJ1-1, with a tentative D call TRBD1 (6 bases). The CDR3 length is 16 residues. Germline V gene data show CDR1 as GTSNPN and CDR2 as SVGIG (reference sequence). V lost 3 bases and J 4 bases, leaving 21 bases between the germline ends. Using reference TRBV30 and TRBJ1-1 for the parts outside the CDR3, the full variable domain is SQTIHQWPATLVQPVGSPLSLECTVEGTSNPNLYWYRQAAGRGLQLLFYSVGIGQISSEVPQNLSASRPQDRQFILSSKKLLLSDSGFYLCAWSAWGTRGTTEAFFGQGTRLTVV.

This chain connects TRBV9 to TRBJ2-1; 13 bases map to TRBD2. With 0 bases clipped from V and 4 bases from J, the junction kept 4 bases outside the gene matches. Germline loops: CDR1 SGDLS, CDR2 YYNGEE. This CDR3 has 17 residues. The DNA of the CDR3 is TGTGCCAGCAGCGTAGGGGGACTAGCGGGAAAATACAATGAGCAGTTCTTC. Protein: CASSVGGLAGKYNEQFF.

Only a few counts were recorded for this clone. V usage is TRBV6-1 and J usage is TRBJ1-1; D call uncertain. V was shortened by 1 base and J by 1 base, with 16 bases between the two germline ends. Germline CDR1 is MNHNS and CDR2 is SASEGT. The CDR3 runs 17 residues. CDR3 in amino acids: CASSEDRSLSWNTEAFF. The DNA for the CDR3 is TGTGCCAGCAGTGAAGACCGTTCTTTAAGCTGGAACACTGAAGCTTTCTTT.

The CDR3 spells CASSPSSDRGIGELFF. The CDR3 nucleotides read TGTGCCAGCAGCCCGTCCTCGGACAGGGGTATCGGGGAGCTGTTTTTT. The chain joins TRBV5-4 to TRBJ2-2, with TRBD1 identical over 9 bases. Germline CDR1 SGHNT, CDR2 YYREEE (reference sequence). V dropped 4 bases and J dropped 7; count of bases not matched to a gene: 11. The CDR3 runs to 16 residues.

This clone has only a few counts. The junction departs from germline at one end; a sequencing error may be responsible. The V and J genes are TRBV7-7 and TRBJ2-3, with D possibly being TRBD2 (6 bases). Germline V gene lookup returns CDR1 SSHAT and CDR2 FNYEAQ (reference sequence). The CDR3 contains 15 residues. The CDR3 DNA reads as TGTGCTAGCAGCCAAGCAAGCGGAGGGACAGATACGCAGTATTTT. It translates to CASSQASGGTDTQYF. Together with reference TRBV7-7 and TRBJ2-3, the CDR3 gives the full variable domain: GAGVSQSPRYKVTKRGQDVTLRCDPISSHATLYWYQQALGQGPEFLTYFNYEAQPDKSGLPSDRFSAERPEGSISTLTIQRTEQRDSAMYRCASSQASGGTDTQYFGPGTRLTVL.

This clone was counted only a few times. The rearrangement joins TRBV7-9 to TRBJ2-7; tentative D call: TRBD2 (7 bases). V lost 1 base and J lost 0, with 13 bases in between. Per the germline V gene, CDR1 is SEHNR and CDR2 is FQNEAQ (reference sequence). This CDR3 is 16 amino acids long. This chain's CDR3 is CASSLVRGAVSYEQYF. The CDR3 DNA reads as TGTGCCAGCAGCTTAGTCCGGGGGGCAGTCTCCTACGAGCAGTACTTC.

This clone has more than one count but fewer than ten. The chain combines TRBV29-1 with TRBJ1-2; 10 bases match TRBD1. V shed 5 bases, J shed 8 bases, and the junction held 8 bases outside the gene matches. The germline CDR1 and CDR2 sequences are SQVTM and ANQGSEA. This CDR3 has 13 residues. Written as DNA, the CDR3 is TGCAGCGTTCCGGGACAGGGGATGCGCGGCTACACCTTC. As protein: CSVPGQGMRGYTF.

This clone turned up a few times. The chain employs TRBV9 and TRBJ2-5; D ambiguous. CDR3 length: 14 amino acids. The V and J ends lost 0 bases and 5 bases respectively, with 11 bases between them. Germline CDR1 is SGDLS and CDR2 is YYNGEE. Here the CDR3 DNA reads TGTGCCAGCAGCGTAGAAGGAGTCGGGGAGACCCAGTACTTC. This translates into CASSVEGVGETQYF.

The chain recombines TRBV5-1 with TRBJ2-3; TRBD2 aligns across 14 bases. V shed 3 bases, J shed 11 bases, and the junction held 8 bases outside the gene matches. Germline V lookup: CDR1 SGHRS, CDR2 YFSETQ. This CDR3 spans 15 amino acids. Here the CDR3 DNA reads TGCGCCAGCAGCTCGGGACTAGCGGGAGTCGGCAAGCAGTATTTT. Translation gives CASSSGLAGVGKQYF.

This clone was detected only a few times. This chain uses TRBV4-1 with TRBJ1-1; weak D call: TRBD1 (5 bases). Trimming stripped 0 bases from V and 5 bases from J, with 10 bases between. This CDR3 comprises 14 residues. Germline assignment: CDR1 MGHRA and CDR2 YSYEKL. The CDR3 bases are TGCGCCAGCAGCCAAGACGGTGGGGGGACTGAAGCTTTCTTT. Its translation is CASSQDGGGTEAFF.

The chain employs TRBV5-6 and TRBJ2-1, with a possible D match to TRBD2 (5 bases). This CDR3 spans 13 amino acids. Trimming took 7 bases from V and 8 from J, leaving 16 bases between them. Germline CDR1 reads SGHDT; CDR2 reads YYEEEE. In DNA, the CDR3 is TGTGCCAGCTTCCTGGACTCGCCGGATGAGCAGTTCTTC. Its translation: CASFLDSPDEQFF.

The rearrangement joins TRBV28 to TRBJ2-1, with TRBD2 matching 9 bases. The V segment lost 7 bases and the J segment 0 bases; nucleotides outside the gene matches: 7. Germline V gene sequence: CDR1 MDHEN, CDR2 SYDVKM. The CDR3 is 16 residues long. The CDR3 DNA is TGTGCCAGCACCCAGGGTAGCGGGAGCTCCTACAATGAGCAGTTCTTC. This codes for CASTQGSGSSYNEQFF.

J is TRBJ1-1 and V is TRBV25-1; D is uncertain. The CDR3 length is 14 residues. Germline loops: CDR1 MGHDK, CDR2 SYGVNS. V was shortened by 7 bases and J by 7 bases, with 19 bases between the two germline ends. CDR3: CASIPPGGIYEAFF. The CDR3 coding sequence is TGTGCCAGCATCCCTCCAGGAGGGATATATGAAGCTTTCTTT.

This clone was picked up one time. The rearrangement links TRBV15 to TRBJ2-3; 12 positions match TRBD1. CDR3 length equals 16 residues. CDR1 LNHNV and CDR2 YYDKDF come from the germline V gene (reference sequence). Trimming removed 3 bases from V and 5 bases from J; junction bases left unmatched: 6. For the CDR3, the DNA is TGTGCCACCAGCAGTGCCGGGACAGGGGGCAAAGATACGCAGTATTTT. Its protein is CATSSAGTGGKDTQYF.

This clone has more than one count but fewer than ten. CDR3 bases: TGTGCCAGCAGCCAAGATGTACAGGGGAAATCTCCTCAGTACTTC. This encodes CASSQDVQGKSPQYF. V and J are TRBV4-2 and TRBJ2-4, with TRBD1 matching 7 bases. The CDR3 totals 15 residues. V was pared by 0 bases and J by 12 bases, with 11 bases of the junction left unmatched. Per the germline V gene, CDR1 is LGHNA and CDR2 is YNFKEQ.

This clone was picked up a small number of times. This rearrangement joins TRBV5-1 to TRBJ2-7; 8 bases map to TRBD2. This CDR3 is built from 15 residues. CDR1 SGHRS and CDR2 YFSETQ come from the germline V gene. The V gene end was trimmed by 0 bases and the J gene end by 6 bases; junction bases not matched to a gene: 8. The CDR3, as DNA: TGCGCCAGCAGCTTGGTCCCAGCGGGAGTCTCCGAGCAGTACTTC. It yields the protein CASSLVPAGVSEQYF.

In DNA, the CDR3 is TGCGCCAGCAGTCCTCAGGGGGACGAGCAGTACTTC. Amino acids: CASSPQGDEQYF. J is TRBJ2-7 and V is TRBV5-1; TRBD1 agrees at 7 bases. The CDR3 runs to 12 residues. Germline values: CDR1 SGHRS, CDR2 YFSETQ. Trimming cost V 5 bases and J 5 bases; bases outside gene matches: 4.

The chain is built from TRBV5-6 and TRBJ2-2; D gene unclear. The V gene lost 3 bases and the J gene lost 0 bases, with 9 bases spanning the gap. Germline V gene lookup returns CDR1 SGHDT and CDR2 YYEEEE. The CDR3 runs 15 residues. For the CDR3, the DNA is TGTGCCAGCAGCTCCCTAGGCTCGAACACCGGGGAGCTGTTTTTT. This encodes CASSSLGSNTGELFF. The full variable domain, in which reference TRBV5-6 and TRBJ2-2 provide the parts outside the CDR3, is DAGVTQSPTHLIKTRGQQVTLRCSPKSGHDTVSWYQQALGQGPQFIFQYYEEEERQRGNFPDRFSGHQFPNYSSELNVNALLLGDSALYLCASSSLGSNTGELFFGEGSRLTVL.

This clone appeared a few times. Other DNA variants within this sample encode the same CDR3. The chain combines TRBV30 with TRBJ2-1; 10 positions match TRBD1. The CDR3 extends over 14 amino acids. From germline, CDR1 is GTSNPN and CDR2 SVGIG (reference sequence). V lost 4 bases and J lost 4; bases outside the gene matches: 4. DNA of the CDR3: TGTGCCTGGACACCGGGACAGGGGTACAATGAGCAGTTCTTC. Translated: CAWTPGQGYNEQFF. The full variable domain, in which reference TRBV30 and TRBJ2-1 provide the parts outside the CDR3, is SQTIHQWPATLVQPVGSPLSLECTVEGTSNPNLYWYRQAAGRGLQLLFYSVGIGQISSEVPQNLSASRPQDRQFILSSKKLLLSDSGFYLCAWTPGQGYNEQFFGPGTRLTVL.

This sequence joins TRBV18 and TRBJ1-1, with 7 bases lining up with TRBD1. Germline values: CDR1 KGHSH, CDR2 LQKENI. Losses at the gene ends were 4 bases for V and 2 bases for J; bases not matched to a gene: 10. The CDR3 extends over 16 amino acids. In DNA form, the CDR3 reads TGTGCCAGCTCACAGCGACAGGGAAATAGTAACACTGAAGCTTTCTTT. It specifies CASSQRQGNSNTEAFF.

This clone occurred a few times. The chain uses TRBV27 and TRBJ2-7, with 12 positions matching TRBD2. Germline V CDR1 and CDR2: MNHEY, SMNVEV (reference sequence). The CDR3 sequence is 16 residues long. V was clipped by 5 bases and J by 4 bases; unmatched bases: 9. The CDR3 DNA reads TGTGCCAGCAGTCTGAGTATCCTAGCGGGAGGGTACGAGCAGTACTTC. Amino acids: CASSLSILAGGYEQYF.

J is TRBJ1-2 and V is TRBV6-6; D is possibly TRBD1 (6 bases). V shed 0 bases and J shed 8 bases, with 16 bases lying between them. Germline V gene data show CDR1 as MNHNY and CDR2 as SVGAGI (reference sequence). This CDR3 has 15 residues. CDR3 bases: TGTGCCAGCAGTTACTCTACAACAGGGATGACGGGCTACACCTTC. It translates to CASSYSTTGMTGYTF.

The rearrangement links TRBV2 to TRBJ2-1; D might be TRBD2 (6 bases). V was pared by 2 bases and J by 0 bases, with 11 bases between. The CDR3 runs 16 residues. Germline V gene lookup returns CDR1 SNHLY and CDR2 FYNNEI. The CDR3 sequence is CASSEMRESSYNEQFF. CDR3 coding DNA: TGTGCCAGCAGTGAAATGCGGGAAAGCTCCTACAATGAGCAGTTCTTC.

In this sample, this clone turned up a few times. V is TRBV18 and J is TRBJ1-1, with D hard to call. Trimming removed 3 bases from V and 11 bases from J, with 16 bases in between. Germline values: CDR1 KGHSH, CDR2 LQKENI. The CDR3 runs 13 residues. CDR3 coding DNA: TGTGCCAGCTCACCTGGTGCGGGCCCTGTCGCTTTCTTT. It encodes CASSPGAGPVAFF.

In this sample, this clone turned up a few times. The J gene is TRBJ1-1, the V gene TRBV4-2, with unresolved D. The CDR3 runs 15 residues. The germline V gene has CDR1 LGHNA and CDR2 YNFKEQ. Trimming took 1 base from V and 0 from J, leaving 9 bases between them. CDR3 residues: CASSQGQFMNTEAFF. CDR3 nucleotide sequence: TGTGCCAGCAGCCAAGGGCAGTTCATGAACACTGAAGCTTTCTTT.

Only a few counts were recorded for this clone. This chain uses TRBV2 with TRBJ2-1; 11 bases line up with TRBD2. The CDR3 contains 15 residues. The V and J ends lost 3 bases and 7 bases, in that order; junction bases with no gene match: 5. Germline-derived CDR1 and CDR2 are SNHLY and FYNNEI. CDR3 nucleotide sequence: TGTGCCAGCAGTGACGACGGACTAGCGGGTAATGAGCAGTTCTTC. It codes for CASSDDGLAGNEQFF.

This clone was seen more than once but under ten times. This chain uses TRBV11-2 with TRBJ2-1; 7 bases are shared with TRBD1. The CDR3 is made up of 14 amino acids. J lost 6 bases, V lost 5 bases, and 7 bases had no gene match. Germline lookup yields CDR1 SGHAT and CDR2 FQNNGV. The CDR3 DNA is TGTGCCAGCAGCCAGTGGGACAGTGGCAATGAGCAGTTCTTC. This encodes CASSQWDSGNEQFF. The complete variable domain, with remaining parts taken from reference TRBV11-2 and TRBJ2-1, reads EAGVAQSPRYKIIEKRQSVAFWCNPISGHATLYWYQQILGQGPKLLIQFQNNGVVDDSQLPKDRFSAERLKGVDSTLKIQPAKLEDSAVYLCASSQWDSGNEQFFGPGTRLTVL.

J is TRBJ1-2 and V is TRBV7-2, with a possible D match to TRBD1 (6 bases). Trimming stripped 5 bases from V and 0 bases from J, with 10 bases between. From germline, CDR1 is SGHTA and CDR2 FQGNSA. This CDR3 has 14 residues. CDR3 DNA: TGTGCCAGCAGCCAGAAGGGGGCTAACTATGGCTACACCTTC. It yields the protein CASSQKGANYGYTF.

This sequence joins TRBV29-1 and TRBJ1-1; the match to TRBD1 covers 7 bases. CDR3 size: 11 residues. Germline assignment: CDR1 SQVTM and CDR2 ANQGSEA. J lost 7 bases, V lost 6 bases, and 5 bases had no gene match. Here the CDR3 reads CSVGTDLEAFF. CDR3 nucleotide sequence: TGCAGCGTGGGGACAGACCTTGAAGCTTTCTTT.

There are a few counts of this clone. The chain combines TRBV25-1 with TRBJ2-1; D uncertain. The germline CDR1 and CDR2 sequences are MGHDK and SYGVNS. The CDR3 consists of 14 residues. The germline V and J ends were trimmed by 1 base and 6 bases, with 10 bases remaining between them. As DNA, the CDR3 is TGTGCCAGCAGTGAATTAGGTAGCACCAATGAGCAGTTCTTC. It translates to CASSELGSTNEQFF.

The chain carries TRBV28 and TRBJ2-7; TRBD1 is a possible D gene (8 bases). Germline V CDR1 and CDR2: MDHEN, SYDVKM. The CDR3 totals 16 residues. Deletions cut 0 bases from V and 5 bases from J, with 17 bases between. The CDR3, as DNA: TGTGCCAGCAGTTTATGGGGCCGACAGGGGAGGGACGAGCAGTACTTC. Protein sequence: CASSLWGRQGRDEQYF. The full variable domain, in which reference TRBV28 and TRBJ2-7 provide the parts outside the CDR3, is DVKVTQSSRYLVKRTGEKVFLECVQDMDHENMFWYRQDPGLGLRLIYFSYDVKMKEKGDIPEGYSVSREKKERFSLILESASTNQTSMYLCASSLWGRQGRDEQYFGPGTRLTVT.